Sequencing of this T cell receptor (beta chain) was carried out in a study of cytomegalovirus exposure and HLA in healthy donors. Use of 60 Vbeta and 13 Jbeta primers characterized the PCR. TCRdb's table, derived via immunoSEQ multiplex PCR, lists solely in-frame clones and lacks some. In all, the sample yields under 95,000 clones. The ends were cut back, 0 bases at V and 0 bases at J, with 13 bases in the middle. CDR3 length: 16 residues. CDR1 is SGDLS, CDR2 YYNGEE, per germline. Comments on this clone: At the DNA level, this CDR3 is encoded by other sequences in the same sample as well.

The chain combines TRBV9 with TRBJ2-7, with D possibly being TRBD2 (6 bases). The clonotype comes from a man in his fifties or sixties in good health and CMV-seronegative. Sequenced sample: PBMCs. This chain's CDR3 is CASSVGSGGASYEQYF. In DNA form, the CDR3 reads TGTGCCAGCAGCGTAGGTTCTGGAGGGGCCTCCTACGAGCAGTACTTC.